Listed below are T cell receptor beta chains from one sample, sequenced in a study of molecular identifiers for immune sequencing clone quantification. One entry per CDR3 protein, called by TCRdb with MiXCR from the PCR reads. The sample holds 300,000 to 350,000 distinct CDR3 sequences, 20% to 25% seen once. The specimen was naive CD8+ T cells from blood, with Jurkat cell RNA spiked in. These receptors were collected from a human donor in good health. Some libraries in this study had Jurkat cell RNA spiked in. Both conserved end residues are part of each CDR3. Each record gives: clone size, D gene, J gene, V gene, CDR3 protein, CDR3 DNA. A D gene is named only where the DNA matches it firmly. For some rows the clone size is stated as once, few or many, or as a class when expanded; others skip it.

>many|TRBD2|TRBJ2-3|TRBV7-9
CASSSGTSVADTQYF
TGTGCCAGCAGCTCCGGGACTAGCGTAGCAGATACGCAGTATTTT
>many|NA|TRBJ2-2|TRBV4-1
CASSQDRAGTGELFF
TGCGCCAGCAGCCAAGACAGGGCGGGCACCGGGGAGCTGTTTTTT
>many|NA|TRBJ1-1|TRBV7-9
CASSLLGRAGTEAFF
TGTGCCAGCAGCTTACTCGGCCGGGCGGGGACTGAAGCTTTCTTT
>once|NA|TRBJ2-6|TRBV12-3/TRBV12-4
CASSFGGSGADVLTF
TGTGCCAGCAGTTTTGGAGGCTCTGGGGCCGACGTCCTGACTTTC
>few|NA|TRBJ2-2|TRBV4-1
CASSQDVLGAAGELFF
TGCGCCAGCAGCCAAGATGTCTTAGGGGCGGCCGGGGAGCTGTTTTTT
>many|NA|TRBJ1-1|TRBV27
CASRSGGPAEAFF
TGTGCCAGCAGATCCGGAGGGCCCGCTGAAGCTTTCTTT
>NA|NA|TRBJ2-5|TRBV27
CASNPTPVKETQYF
TGTGCCAGCAACCCGACACCGGTCAAAGAGACCCAGTACTTC
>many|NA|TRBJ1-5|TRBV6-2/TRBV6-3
CASRETEYQPQHF
TGTGCCAGCAGGGAGACAGAATATCAGCCCCAGCATTTT
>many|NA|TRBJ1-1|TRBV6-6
CASSYGPEAFF
TGTGCCAGCAGTTACGGTCCTGAAGCTTTCTTT
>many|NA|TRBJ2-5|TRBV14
CASSQDLEKRFQETQYF
TGTGCCAGCAGCCAAGACCTAGAAAAGCGGTTCCAAGAGACCCAGTACTTC
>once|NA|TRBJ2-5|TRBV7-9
CASSPTGGSAETQYF
TGTGCCAGCAGCCCCACCGGGGGTAGTGCTGAGACCCAGTACTTC
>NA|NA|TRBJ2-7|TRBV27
CASSTRTTGYEQYF
TGTGCCAGCAGTACCCGAACGACAGGCTACGAGCAGTACTTC
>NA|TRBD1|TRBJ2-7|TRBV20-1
CSARDGDRGTSYEQYF
TGCAGTGCTAGAGATGGGGACAGGGGAACCTCCTACGAGCAGTACTTC
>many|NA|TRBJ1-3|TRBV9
CASSVDLSSGNTIYF
TGTGCCAGCAGCGTAGATCTCTCCTCTGGAAACACCATATATTTT
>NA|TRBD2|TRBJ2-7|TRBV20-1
CSASLADSYEQYF
TGCAGTGCTAGTCTAGCGGATTCCTACGAGCAGTACTTC
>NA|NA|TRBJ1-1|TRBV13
CASSRGGIDTEAFF
TGTGCCAGCAGCCGGGGGGGGATCGACACTGAAGCTTTCTTT
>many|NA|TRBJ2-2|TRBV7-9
CASSLGLAGPGELFF
TGTGCCAGCAGCTTGGGTCTAGCAGGCCCCGGGGAGCTGTTTTTT
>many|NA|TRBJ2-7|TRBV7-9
CASSPTDREYEQYF
TGTGCCAGCAGCCCCACGGACAGAGAGTACGAGCAGTACTTC
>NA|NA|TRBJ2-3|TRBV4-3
CASSPVTSSTDTQYF
TGCGCCAGCAGCCCCGTCACCTCTAGCACAGATACGCAGTATTTT
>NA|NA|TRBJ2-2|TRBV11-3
CASSSKYSSTGELFF
TGTGCCAGCAGCTCGAAATACAGTTCCACCGGGGAGCTGTTTTTT
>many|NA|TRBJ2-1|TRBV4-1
CASSPEGGNEQFF
TGCGCCAGCAGCCCAGAGGGGGGCAATGAGCAGTTCTTC
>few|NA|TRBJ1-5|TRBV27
CASSGSGVDQPQHF
TGTGCCAGCAGTGGGAGCGGGGTAGATCAGCCCCAGCATTTT
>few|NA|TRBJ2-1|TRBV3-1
CASSQIALDYNEQFF
TGTGCCAGCAGCCAAATAGCCTTGGACTACAATGAGCAGTTCTTC
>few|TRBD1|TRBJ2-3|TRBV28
CASSSDRDRDTDTQYF
TGTGCCAGCAGTTCGGACCGGGACAGGGACACAGATACGCAGTATTTT
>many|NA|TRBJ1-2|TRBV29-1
CSVEMAGVNYGYTF
TGCAGCGTTGAAATGGCAGGAGTTAACTATGGCTACACCTTC
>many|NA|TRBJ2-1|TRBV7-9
CASSLALGVNEQFF
TGTGCCAGCAGCTTAGCGCTCGGGGTAAATGAGCAGTTCTTC
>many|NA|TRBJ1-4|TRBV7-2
CASSTETEGPINEKLFF
TGTGCCAGCAGCACCGAAACAGAAGGACCGATTAATGAAAAACTGTTTTTT
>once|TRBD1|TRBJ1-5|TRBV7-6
CASSRTGAQPQHF
TGTGCCAGCAGCCGGACAGGGGCTCAGCCCCAGCATTTC
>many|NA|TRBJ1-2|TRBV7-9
CASSSRDAHYGYTF
TGTGCCAGCAGCTCCAGGGATGCGCACTATGGCTACACCTTC
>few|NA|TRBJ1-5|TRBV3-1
CASSLGWNLNQPQHF
TGTGCCAGCAGCTTGGGTTGGAACTTGAATCAGCCCCAGCATTTT
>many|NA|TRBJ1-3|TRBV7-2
CASSYGRTSGNTIYF
TGTGCCAGCAGCTACGGACGGACTTCTGGAAACACCATATATTTT
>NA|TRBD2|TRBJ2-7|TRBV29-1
CSVDGLAGYEQYF
TGCAGCGTTGACGGACTAGCGGGATACGAGCAGTACTTC
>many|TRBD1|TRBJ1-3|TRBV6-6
CASIYRGLVHTIYF
TGTGCCAGCATCTACAGGGGCTTGGTTCACACCATATATTTT
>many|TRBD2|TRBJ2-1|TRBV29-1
CSVEPGLAGNEQFF
TGCAGCGTTGAGCCGGGACTAGCGGGTAATGAGCAGTTCTTC
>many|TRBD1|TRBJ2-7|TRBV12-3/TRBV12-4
CASSPTGVLNEQYF
TGTGCCAGCAGTCCGACAGGGGTTTTGAACGAGCAGTACTTC
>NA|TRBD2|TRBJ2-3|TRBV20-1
CSAPRTSGGYSTDTQYF
TGCAGTGCTCCACGGACTAGCGGGGGCTACAGCACAGATACGCAGTATTTT
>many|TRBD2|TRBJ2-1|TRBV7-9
CASRTSGSRGDNEQFF
TGTGCCAGCCGGACTAGCGGGAGTCGGGGTGACAATGAGCAGTTCTTC
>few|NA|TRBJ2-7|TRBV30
CAWSVGTLGDEQYF
TGTGCCTGGAGTGTAGGGACTCTTGGGGACGAGCAGTACTTC
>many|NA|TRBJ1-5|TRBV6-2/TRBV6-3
CASSYVWTRHNQPQHF
TGTGCCAGCAGTTACGTATGGACACGACACAATCAGCCCCAGCATTTT
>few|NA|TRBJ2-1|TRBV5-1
CASSIYSDEQFF
TGCGCCAGCAGCATATACAGTGATGAGCAGTTCTTC
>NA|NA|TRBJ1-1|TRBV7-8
CASSLLSRGVEAFF
TGTGCCAGCAGCTTACTATCAAGGGGCGTCGAAGCTTTCTTT
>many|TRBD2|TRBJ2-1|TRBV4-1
CASSQGTGLGLGNEQFF
TGCGCCAGCAGCCAAGGAACGGGACTAGGGCTAGGCAATGAGCAGTTCTTC
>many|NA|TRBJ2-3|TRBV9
CASSVVEGLADTQYF
TGTGCCAGCAGCGTAGTAGAGGGGTTAGCAGATACGCAGTATTTT
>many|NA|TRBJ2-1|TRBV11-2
CASSLGFSLKGDEQFF
TGTGCCAGCAGCTTAGGGTTTTCCCTAAAGGGAGATGAGCAGTTCTTC